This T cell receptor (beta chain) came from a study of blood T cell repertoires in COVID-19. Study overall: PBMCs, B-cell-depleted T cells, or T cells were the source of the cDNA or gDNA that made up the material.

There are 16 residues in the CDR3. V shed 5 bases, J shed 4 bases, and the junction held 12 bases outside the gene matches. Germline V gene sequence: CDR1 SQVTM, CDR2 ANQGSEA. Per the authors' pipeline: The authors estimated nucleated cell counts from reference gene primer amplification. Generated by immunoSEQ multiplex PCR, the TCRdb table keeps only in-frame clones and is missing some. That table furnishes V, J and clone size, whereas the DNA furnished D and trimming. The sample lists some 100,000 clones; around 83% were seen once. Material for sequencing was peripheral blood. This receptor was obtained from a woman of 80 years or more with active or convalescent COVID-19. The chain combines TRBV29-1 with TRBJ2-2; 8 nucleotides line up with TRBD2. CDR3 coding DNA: TGCAGCGTTTCTCATTTGGGAGCGGGAGTCACCGGGGAGCTGTTTTTT. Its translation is CSVSHLGAGVTGELFF.